Below are 21 T cell receptor beta chains sequenced from a single sample in a study of T cell responses to AZD1222 COVID-19 vaccine. The assay was immunoSEQ multiplex PCR, and TCRdb's table has in-frame clones only and misses some. The sample records over 120,000 clones, 90% to 95% being singletons. The sequencing used peripheral blood, collected on day 0 of AZD1222 vaccination. The receptors derive from an adult in good health.

The table lists this clone with a count of one. The chain links TRBV27 to TRBJ1-1, with a tentative D call TRBD1 (5 bases). Germline-derived CDR1 and CDR2 are MNHEY and SMNVEV (reference sequence). Trimming took 4 bases from V and 1 from J, leaving 22 bases between them. The CDR3 extends over 18 amino acids. The CDR3 nucleotides read TGTGCCAGCAGTTCCTCCGGGTTCCGGGGGGGAGCGAACACTGAAGCTTTCTTT. It specifies CASSSSGFRGGANTEAFF.

The J gene is TRBJ1-6, the V gene TRBV18; 9 bases are shared with TRBD1. Trimming cost V 3 bases and J 9 bases; bases outside gene matches: 6. Germline V gene lookup returns CDR1 KGHSH and CDR2 LQKENI. The CDR3 covers 15 residues. CDR3 coding DNA: TGTGCCAGCTCACCGGGACAGGGCTTGGTTTCACCCCTCCACTTT. Protein sequence: CASSPGQGLVSPLHF.

V is TRBV6-5 and J is TRBJ1-4; D is perhaps TRBD1 (6 bases). Trimming took off 3 bases at V and 4 bases at J, with 9 bases between the two ends. The CDR3 has 14 residues. The germline V gene has CDR1 MNHEY and CDR2 SVGAGI. This CDR3 is CASSYRQDNEKLFF. For the CDR3, the DNA is TGTGCCAGCAGTTATAGACAGGATAATGAAAAACTGTTTTTT.

This sequence joins TRBV6-2 or TRBV6-3 and TRBJ1-1, with D perhaps TRBD1 (5 bases). V lost 2 bases, J lost 7 bases, and 17 bases lay in between. The CDR3 runs 15 residues. Germline V gene sequence: CDR1 MNHEY, CDR2 SVGEGT. The CDR3 nucleotides are TGTGCCAGCAGTTACAGTAGCAGGGAGGGCGGTGAAGCTTTCTTT. Translation gives CASSYSSREGGEAFF.

This clone showed up just once. CDR3 loop: CASSNPSYEQYF. As DNA, the CDR3 is TGTGCCAGCAGCAATCCATCCTACGAGCAGTACTTC. V usage is TRBV27 and J usage is TRBJ2-7; no clear D. Germline CDR1 and CDR2: MNHEY and SMNVEV (reference sequence). The V end was cut by 6 bases, the J end by 1 base, with 7 bases between. The CDR3 has 12 residues.

This chain joins TRBV7-2 and TRBJ1-1; 7 positions agree with TRBD1. J was trimmed by 2 bases and V by 6 bases; bases with no gene match: 9. Germline-derived CDR1 and CDR2 are SGHTA and FQGNSA. The CDR3 consists of 15 residues. CDR3 loop: CASRRRGQRNTEAFF. CDR3 bases: TGTGCCAGCAGACGCCGGGGACAGCGAAACACTGAAGCTTTCTTT.

J is TRBJ2-7 and V is TRBV7-8; TRBD1 is a possible D gene (6 bases). Trimming removed 5 bases at V and 3 bases at J, with 17 bases between. The V gene's germline CDR1 is SGHVS and CDR2 FQNEAQ. The CDR3 is 15 residues long. The CDR3 spells CASSPTGGGHYEQYF. As DNA, the CDR3 is TGTGCCAGCAGCCCCACGGGTGGGGGACACTACGAGCAGTACTTC.

The gene calls are TRBV7-2 and TRBJ1-2; perhaps TRBD1 as D (5 bases). Germline V gene lookup returns CDR1 SGHTA and CDR2 FQGNSA. CDR3 length: 15 amino acids. V was cut by 6 bases and J by 8 bases, with 22 bases left in between. The CDR3 spells CASSRDWDLTGGYTF. Here the CDR3 DNA reads TGTGCCAGCAGTCGAGACTGGGACCTGACGGGGGGCTACACCTTC.

The rearrangement joins TRBV3-1 (or the pseudogene TRBV3-2) to TRBJ1-5; D perhaps matches TRBD1 (5 bases). This CDR3 is 17 amino acids long. Germline V gene data show CDR1 as LGHDT and CDR2 as YNNKEL (reference sequence). Trimming removed 0 bases from V and 0 bases from J, with 12 bases in between. CDR3 nucleotide sequence: TGTGCCAGCAGCCAAGATCACGGGGCGATTAGCAATCAGCCCCAGCATTTT. Translation: CASSQDHGAISNQPQHF.

The rearrangement links TRBV5-1 to TRBJ2-7; a weak D match, TRBD1 (5 bases). V was cut by 4 bases and J by 0 bases, with 8 bases left in between. This CDR3 has 13 amino acids. The germline V gene has CDR1 SGHRS and CDR2 YFSETQ. CDR3 bases: TGCGCCAGCAGCAGGGGCAGCTCCTACGAGCAGTACTTC. Encoded protein: CASSRGSSYEQYF.

This clone was picked up a small number of times. The rearrangement uses TRBV18 and TRBJ1-3; D unclear. V was cut by 2 bases and J by 0 bases, with 8 bases left in between. The CDR3 covers 15 residues. In germline, CDR1 is KGHSH, CDR2 LQKENI. The CDR3 nucleotides read TGTGCCAGCTCACCAACTATACTCTCTGGAAACACCATATATTTT. Its protein is CASSPTILSGNTIYF.

This chain uses TRBV18 with TRBJ1-5; D perhaps matches TRBD1 (5 bases). The V gene lost 3 bases and the J gene lost 9 bases, with 21 bases spanning the gap. CDR1 KGHSH and CDR2 LQKENI come from the germline V gene. CDR3 length: 16 amino acids. Here the CDR3 reads CASSPLFRGGETPQHF. DNA for the CDR3: TGTGCCAGCTCACCGCTCTTTAGGGGAGGAGAGACGCCCCAGCATTTT.

J is TRBJ1-5 and V is TRBV6-2 or TRBV6-3; D call uncertain. This CDR3 is built from 13 residues. V was pared by 2 bases and J by 5 bases, with 7 bases between. Germline V lookup: CDR1 MNHEY, CDR2 SVGEGT. The CDR3 DNA follows: TGTGCCAGCAGTTACCAGTACGATCAGCCCCAGCATTTT. Its protein is CASSYQYDQPQHF.

The chain employs TRBV19 and TRBJ2-3; D ambiguous. With 8 bases removed from V and 0 bases from J, the gap between germline ends came to 9 bases. The CDR3 is 13 residues long. Germline CDR1 reads LNHDA; CDR2 reads SQIVND (reference sequence). The CDR3 loop is CASSPVSTDTQYF. DNA for the CDR3: TGTGCCAGTTCGCCCGTGAGCACAGATACGCAGTATTTT.

CDR3 DNA sequence: TGTGCCAGCGCAGCGGGGGCCCGCACCGGGGAGCTGTTTTTT. This sequence encodes CASAAGARTGELFF. This chain joins TRBV7-2 and TRBJ2-2; 8 bases match TRBD2. The V segment lost 8 bases and the J segment 4 bases; nucleotides outside the gene matches: 6. Germline V lookup: CDR1 SGHTA, CDR2 FQGNSA. CDR3 size: 14 residues.

The rearrangement joins TRBV4-1 to TRBJ2-2; D perhaps matches TRBD1 (5 bases). Trimming pared 0 bases from V and 5 bases from J, leaving 13 bases between. CDR3 length equals 16 residues. Germline assignment: CDR1 MGHRA and CDR2 YSYEKL. In DNA, the CDR3 is TGCGCCAGCAGCCAAGATGGGCAGGGTGGAACCGGGGAGCTGTTTTTT. Translating it yields CASSQDGQGGTGELFF.

The chain carries TRBV27 and TRBJ1-2; 9 bases fit TRBD1. The CDR3 has 15 amino acids. With 5 bases clipped from V and 4 bases from J, the junction kept 8 bases outside the gene matches. Germline CDR1 is MNHEY and CDR2 is SMNVEV (reference sequence). CDR3 region: CASSQGQGFGYGYTF. CDR3 coding DNA: TGTGCCAGCAGTCAAGGACAGGGGTTTGGCTATGGCTACACCTTC.

The chain recombines TRBV23-1 with TRBJ1-3; the D gene is possibly TRBD1 (5 bases). TRBV23-1 is an open reading frame, and its role is uncertain. This CDR3 has 18 amino acids. The V end lost 2 bases, the J end lost 0 bases, and 17 bases lay between the germline ends. In DNA form, the CDR3 reads TGCGCCAGCAGTCAACCCGGGGACCGTTCAATCTCTGGAAACACCATATATTTT. It translates to CASSQPGDRSISGNTIYF.

This sequence joins TRBV14 and TRBJ1-2, with D unclear. The CDR3 loop spans 17 amino acids. Trimming stripped 0 bases from V and 3 bases from J, with 17 bases between. The germline V gene encodes CDR1 SGHDN and CDR2 FVKESK. As DNA, the CDR3 is TGTGCCAGCAGCCAAGATGGGTGGCGGGGTATCCACTATGGCTACACCTTC. Its protein product is CASSQDGWRGIHYGYTF.

V usage is TRBV7-9 and J usage is TRBJ2-2, with 10 positions matching TRBD1. V trimming: 7 bases; J trimming: 5 bases; junction bases outside the gene matches: 7. This CDR3 is 15 amino acids long. The germline CDR1 and CDR2 sequences are SEHNR and FQNEAQ (reference sequence). CDR3: CASTGTGARTGELFF. For the CDR3, the DNA is TGTGCCAGCACCGGGACAGGGGCGAGAACCGGGGAGCTGTTTTTT.

This chain joins TRBV19 and TRBJ1-2; unclear D gene. The ends were cut back, 6 bases at V and 3 bases at J, with 17 bases in the middle. Germline values: CDR1 LNHDA, CDR2 SQIVND (reference sequence). The CDR3 covers 15 residues. The CDR3 DNA reads as TGTGCCAGTAGCGTACCTGGGAGATGGGACTATGGCTACACCTTC. This gives the protein CASSVPGRWDYGYTF.